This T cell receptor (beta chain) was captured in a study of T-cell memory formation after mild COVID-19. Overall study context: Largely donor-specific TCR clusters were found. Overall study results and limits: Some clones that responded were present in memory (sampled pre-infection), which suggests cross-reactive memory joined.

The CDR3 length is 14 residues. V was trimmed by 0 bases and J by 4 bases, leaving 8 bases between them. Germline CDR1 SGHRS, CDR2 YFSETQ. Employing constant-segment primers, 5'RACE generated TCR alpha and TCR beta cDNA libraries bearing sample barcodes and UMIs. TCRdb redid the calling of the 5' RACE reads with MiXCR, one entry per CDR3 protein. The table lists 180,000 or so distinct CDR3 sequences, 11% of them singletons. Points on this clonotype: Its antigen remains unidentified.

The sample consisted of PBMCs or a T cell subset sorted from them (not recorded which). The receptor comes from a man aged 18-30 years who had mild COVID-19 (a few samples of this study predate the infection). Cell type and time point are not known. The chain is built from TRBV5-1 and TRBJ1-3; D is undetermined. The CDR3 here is CASSLDSGGNTIYF. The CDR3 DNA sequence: TGCGCCAGCAGCTTGGACTCTGGGGGAAACACCATATATTTT. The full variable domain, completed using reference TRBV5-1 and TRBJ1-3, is KAGVTQTPRYLIKTRGQQVTLSCSPISGHRSVSWYQQTPGQGLQFLFEYFSETQRNKGNFPGRFSGRQFSNSRSEMNVSTLELGDSALYLCASSLDSGGNTIYFGEGSWLTVV.